The entry that follows covers one T cell receptor (beta chain) sequence. Produced via immunoSEQ multiplex PCR; TCRdb's table is partial and in-frame only. The sample consists of 2 million to 2.5 million clones, over 90% of them appearing once. The data originate from a study of shared clonotypes between healthy human individuals. Trimming took 3 bases from V and 8 from J; bases not matched to a gene: 7. This CDR3 contains 16 residues. Per the germline V gene, CDR1 is KGHSH and CDR2 is LQKENI. This chain connects TRBV18 to TRBJ2-4; 13 bases map to TRBD2. The source is a man aged 18-30 years in good health. Some clones in this sample may be carry-over from other donors' samples. Sequencing was performed on naive CD4+ T cells from PBMCs. Subset indicated: CD45RA+ positively selected. The CDR3 loop reads CASSPGLAGEGDIQYF. As DNA, the CDR3 is TGTGCCAGCTCACCCGGACTAGCGGGAGAGGGGGACATTCAGTACTTC.